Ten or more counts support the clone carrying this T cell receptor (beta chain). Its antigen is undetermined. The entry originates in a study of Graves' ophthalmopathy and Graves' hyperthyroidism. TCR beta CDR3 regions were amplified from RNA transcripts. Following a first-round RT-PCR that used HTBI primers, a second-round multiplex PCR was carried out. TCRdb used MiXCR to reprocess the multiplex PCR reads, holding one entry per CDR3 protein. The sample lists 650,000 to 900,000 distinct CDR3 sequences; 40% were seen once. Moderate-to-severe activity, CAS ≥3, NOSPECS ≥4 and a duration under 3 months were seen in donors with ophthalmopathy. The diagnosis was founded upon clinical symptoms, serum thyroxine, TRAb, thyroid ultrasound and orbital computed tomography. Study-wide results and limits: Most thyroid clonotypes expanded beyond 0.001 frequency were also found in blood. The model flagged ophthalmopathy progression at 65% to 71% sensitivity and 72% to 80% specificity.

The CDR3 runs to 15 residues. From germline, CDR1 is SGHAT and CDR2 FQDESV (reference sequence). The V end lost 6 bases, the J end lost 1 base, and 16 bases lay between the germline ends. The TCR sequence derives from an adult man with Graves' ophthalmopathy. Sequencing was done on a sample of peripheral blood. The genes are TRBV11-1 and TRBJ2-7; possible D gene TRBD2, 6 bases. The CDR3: CASSHRGTASYEQYF. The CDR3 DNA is TGTGCCAGCAGTCACCGGGGGACGGCGTCCTACGAGCAGTACTTC. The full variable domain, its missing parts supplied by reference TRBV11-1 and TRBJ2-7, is EAEVAQSPRYKITEKSQAVAFWCDPISGHATLYWYRQILGQGPELLVQFQDESVVDDSQLPKDRFSAERLKGVDSTLKIQPAELGDSAMYLCASSHRGTASYEQYFGPGTRLTVT.